This T cell receptor beta chain was identified in a study of blood T cell repertoires in COVID-19. About the research overall: The origin of the acute and convalescent COVID-19 samples was the United States, Italy and Spain. From T cells, B-cell-depleted T cells, or PBMCs came the material, which was cDNA or gDNA.

Trimming removed 0 bases at V and 3 bases at J, with 11 bases between. Germline CDR1 LGHNA, CDR2 YNFKEQ. The CDR3 consists of 16 residues. Original processing methods: Counts of nucleated cells, estimated from reference gene primer amplification, were obtained. Produced via immunoSEQ multiplex PCR; TCRdb's table is partial and in-frame only. The DNA was the basis for D and trimming; V, J and clone size are from that table. The sample has more than 130,000 clones, approximately 84% seen once. This rearrangement joins TRBV4-2 to TRBJ2-2; possibly TRBD1 for D (6 bases). The origin of this receptor is a human donor in a cohort sampled during active COVID-19. Sample: peripheral blood. Written as DNA, the CDR3 is TGTGCCAGCAGCCAAGAACTCGGGACACACACCGGGGAGCTGTTTTTT. It is translated as CASSQELGTHTGELFF.